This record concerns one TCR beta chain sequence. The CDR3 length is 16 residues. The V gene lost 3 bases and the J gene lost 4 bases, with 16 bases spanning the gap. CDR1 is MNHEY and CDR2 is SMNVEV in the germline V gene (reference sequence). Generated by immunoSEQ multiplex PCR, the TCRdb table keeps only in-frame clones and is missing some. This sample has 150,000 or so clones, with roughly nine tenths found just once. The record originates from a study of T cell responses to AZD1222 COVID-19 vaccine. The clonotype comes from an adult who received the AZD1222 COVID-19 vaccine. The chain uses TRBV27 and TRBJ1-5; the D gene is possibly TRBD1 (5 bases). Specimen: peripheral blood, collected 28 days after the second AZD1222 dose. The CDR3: CASSFSWGERNQPQHF. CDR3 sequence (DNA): TGTGCCAGCAGTTTTAGCTGGGGGGAACGGAATCAGCCCCAGCATTTT.